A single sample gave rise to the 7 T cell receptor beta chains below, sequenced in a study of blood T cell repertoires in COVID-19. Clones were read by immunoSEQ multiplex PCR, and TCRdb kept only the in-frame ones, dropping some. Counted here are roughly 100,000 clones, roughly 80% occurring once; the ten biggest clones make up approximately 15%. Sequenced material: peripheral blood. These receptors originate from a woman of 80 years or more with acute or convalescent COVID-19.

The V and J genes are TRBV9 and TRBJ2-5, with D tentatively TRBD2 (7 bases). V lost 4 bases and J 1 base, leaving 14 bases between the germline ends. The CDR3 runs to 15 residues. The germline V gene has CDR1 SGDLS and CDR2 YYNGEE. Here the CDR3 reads CASSPLGGAQETQYF. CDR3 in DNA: TGTGCCAGCAGCCCCTTGGGGGGGGCCCAAGAGACCCAGTACTTC.

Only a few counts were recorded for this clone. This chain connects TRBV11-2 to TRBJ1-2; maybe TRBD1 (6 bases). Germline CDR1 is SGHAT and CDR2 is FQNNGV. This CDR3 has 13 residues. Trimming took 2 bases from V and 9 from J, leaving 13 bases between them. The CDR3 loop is CASSLRTDVRYTF. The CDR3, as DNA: TGTGCCAGCAGCTTACGGACAGACGTACGCTACACCTTC.

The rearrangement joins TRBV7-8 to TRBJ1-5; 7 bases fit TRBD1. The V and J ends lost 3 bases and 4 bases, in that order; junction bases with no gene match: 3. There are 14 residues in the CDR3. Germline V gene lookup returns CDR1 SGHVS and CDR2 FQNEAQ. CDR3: CASSLQGGNQPQHF. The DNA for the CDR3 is TGTGCCAGCAGCTTGCAGGGGGGAAATCAGCCCCAGCATTTT.

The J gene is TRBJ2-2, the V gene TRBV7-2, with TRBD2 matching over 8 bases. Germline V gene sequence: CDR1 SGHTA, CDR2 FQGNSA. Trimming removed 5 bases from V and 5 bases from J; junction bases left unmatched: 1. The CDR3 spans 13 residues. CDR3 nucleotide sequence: TGTGCCAGCAGCCGACTAGCGACCGGGGAGCTGTTTTTT. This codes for CASSRLATGELFF.

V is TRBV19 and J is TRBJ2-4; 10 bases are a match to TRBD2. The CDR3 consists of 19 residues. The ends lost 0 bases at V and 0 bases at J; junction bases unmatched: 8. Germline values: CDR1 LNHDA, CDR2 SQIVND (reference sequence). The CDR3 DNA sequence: TGTGCCAGTAGTATAGAGACTAGCGGGCGAAAGCTAGCCAAAAACATTCAGTACTTC. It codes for CASSIETSGRKLAKNIQYF.

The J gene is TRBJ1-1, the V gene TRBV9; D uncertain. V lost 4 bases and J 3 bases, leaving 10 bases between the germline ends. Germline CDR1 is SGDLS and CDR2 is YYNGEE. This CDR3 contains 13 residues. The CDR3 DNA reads TGTGCCAGCAGCTCACACAGAGACACTGAAGCTTTCTTT. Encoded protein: CASSSHRDTEAFF.

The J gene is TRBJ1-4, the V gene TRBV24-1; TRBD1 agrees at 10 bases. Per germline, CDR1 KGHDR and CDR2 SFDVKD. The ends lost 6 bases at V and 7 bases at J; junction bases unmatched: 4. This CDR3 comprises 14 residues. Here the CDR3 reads CATSQTGGGEKLFF. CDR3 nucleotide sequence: TGTGCCACCAGTCAGACAGGGGGCGGTGAAAAACTGTTTTTT.